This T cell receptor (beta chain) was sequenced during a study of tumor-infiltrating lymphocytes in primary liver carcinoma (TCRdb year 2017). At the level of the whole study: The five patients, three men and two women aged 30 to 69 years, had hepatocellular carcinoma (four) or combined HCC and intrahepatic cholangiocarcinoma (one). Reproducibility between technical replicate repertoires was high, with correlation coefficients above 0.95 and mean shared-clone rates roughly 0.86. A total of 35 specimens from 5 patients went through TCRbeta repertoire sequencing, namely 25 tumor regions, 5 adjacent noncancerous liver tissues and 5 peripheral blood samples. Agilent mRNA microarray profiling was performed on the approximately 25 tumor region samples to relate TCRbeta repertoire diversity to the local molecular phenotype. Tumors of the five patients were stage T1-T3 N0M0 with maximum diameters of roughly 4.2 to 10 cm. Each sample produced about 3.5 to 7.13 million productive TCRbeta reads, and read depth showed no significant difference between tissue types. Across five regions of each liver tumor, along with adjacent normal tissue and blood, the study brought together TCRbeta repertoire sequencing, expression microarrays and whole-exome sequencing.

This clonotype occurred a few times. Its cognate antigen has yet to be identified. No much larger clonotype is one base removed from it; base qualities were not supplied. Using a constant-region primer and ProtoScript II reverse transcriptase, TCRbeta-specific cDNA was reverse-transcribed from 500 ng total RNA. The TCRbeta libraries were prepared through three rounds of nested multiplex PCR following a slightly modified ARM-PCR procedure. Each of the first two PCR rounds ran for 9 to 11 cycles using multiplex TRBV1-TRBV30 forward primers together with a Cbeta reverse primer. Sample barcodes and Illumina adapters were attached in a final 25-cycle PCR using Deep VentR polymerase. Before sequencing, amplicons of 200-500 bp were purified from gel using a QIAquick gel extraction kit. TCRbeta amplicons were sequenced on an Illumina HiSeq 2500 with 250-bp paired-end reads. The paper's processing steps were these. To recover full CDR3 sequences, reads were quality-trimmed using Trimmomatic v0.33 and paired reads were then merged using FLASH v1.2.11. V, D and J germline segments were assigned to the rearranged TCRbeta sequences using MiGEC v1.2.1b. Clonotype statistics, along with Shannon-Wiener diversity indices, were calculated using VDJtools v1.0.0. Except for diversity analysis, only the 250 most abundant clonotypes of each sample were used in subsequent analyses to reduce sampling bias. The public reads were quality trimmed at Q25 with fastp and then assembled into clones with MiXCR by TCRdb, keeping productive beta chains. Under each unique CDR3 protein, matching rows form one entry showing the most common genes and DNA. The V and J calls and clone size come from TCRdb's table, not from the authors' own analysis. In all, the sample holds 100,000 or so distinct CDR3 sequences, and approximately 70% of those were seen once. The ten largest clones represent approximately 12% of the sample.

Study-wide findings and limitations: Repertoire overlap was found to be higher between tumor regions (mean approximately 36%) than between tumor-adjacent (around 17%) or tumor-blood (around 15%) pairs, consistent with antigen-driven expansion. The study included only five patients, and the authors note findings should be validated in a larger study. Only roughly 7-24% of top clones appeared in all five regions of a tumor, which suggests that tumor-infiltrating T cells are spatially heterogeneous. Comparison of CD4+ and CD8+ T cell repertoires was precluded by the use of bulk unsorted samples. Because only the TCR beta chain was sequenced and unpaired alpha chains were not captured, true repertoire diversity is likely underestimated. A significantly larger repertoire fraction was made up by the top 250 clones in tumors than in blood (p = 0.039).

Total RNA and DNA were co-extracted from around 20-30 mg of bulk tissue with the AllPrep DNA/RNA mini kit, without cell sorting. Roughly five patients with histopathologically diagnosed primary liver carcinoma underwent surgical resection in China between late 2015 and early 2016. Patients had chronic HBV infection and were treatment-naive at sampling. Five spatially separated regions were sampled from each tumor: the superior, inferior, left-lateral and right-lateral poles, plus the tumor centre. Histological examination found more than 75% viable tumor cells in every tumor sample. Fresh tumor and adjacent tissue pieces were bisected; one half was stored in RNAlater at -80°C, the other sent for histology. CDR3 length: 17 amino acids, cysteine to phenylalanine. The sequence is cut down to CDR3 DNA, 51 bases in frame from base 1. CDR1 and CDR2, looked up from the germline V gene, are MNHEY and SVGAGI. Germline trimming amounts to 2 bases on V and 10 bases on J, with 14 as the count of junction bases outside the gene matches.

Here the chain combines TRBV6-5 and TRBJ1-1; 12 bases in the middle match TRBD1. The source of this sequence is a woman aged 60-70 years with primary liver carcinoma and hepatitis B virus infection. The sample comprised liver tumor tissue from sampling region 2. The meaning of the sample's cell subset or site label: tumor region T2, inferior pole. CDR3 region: CASSYDYSRDRGRVAFF. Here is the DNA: TGTGCCAGCAGTTACGACTACTCCCGGGACAGGGGGCGAGTAGCTTTCTTT.